The present T cell receptor (beta chain) was sequenced within a study of brain metastases from non-small cell lung cancer. Study-wide results and limits: Expanded T-cell clones appeared in approximately 64% of brain metastases over primaries.

Repertoires were generated with immunoSEQ multiplex PCR, while TCRdb's copy carries only in-frame clones and drops some. This sample carries some 2,400 clones, around 81% of them seen once, and the ten largest clones take 9.9%. Note on this clone: Its target is not known.

The CDR3 is made up of 17 amino acids. CDR1 is KGHDR and CDR2 is SFDVKD in the germline V gene. Trimming removed 1 base at V and 8 bases at J, with 20 bases between. The source of this sequence is a donor at least 40 years old with non-small cell lung cancer. The sample consisted of primary lung tumor tissue. The V and J genes are TRBV24-1 and TRBJ2-1, with D possibly matching TRBD2 (6 bases). CDR3 region: CATSDFTPSRWEDEQFF. The CDR3 DNA sequence: TGTGCCACCAGTGATTTCACCCCTAGCAGGTGGGAGGATGAGCAGTTCTTC.